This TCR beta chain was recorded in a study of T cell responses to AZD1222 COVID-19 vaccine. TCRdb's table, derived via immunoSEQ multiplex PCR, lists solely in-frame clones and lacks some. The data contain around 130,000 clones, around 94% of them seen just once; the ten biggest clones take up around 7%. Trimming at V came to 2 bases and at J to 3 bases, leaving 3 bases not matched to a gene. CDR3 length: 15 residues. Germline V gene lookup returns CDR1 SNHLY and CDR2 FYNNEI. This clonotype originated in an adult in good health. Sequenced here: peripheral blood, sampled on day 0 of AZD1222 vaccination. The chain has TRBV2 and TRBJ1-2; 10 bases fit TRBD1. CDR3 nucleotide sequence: TGTGCCAGCAGTGAATCCGGGACAGGGGACTATGGCTACACCTTC. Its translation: CASSESGTGDYGYTF.